Relative to its sample, the clone carrying this T cell receptor beta chain is medium-sized (0.01 to 0.1%). Its antigen is not known. The sample is drawn from a study of cytomegalovirus exposure and HLA in healthy donors. Study results and limitations: While the bulk of TCR sequences proved rare, some public TCRs turned up in many donors. A later analysis linked a missense DCLRE1C variant to TCR beta V- and J-gene trimming. TCR beta sequences reportedly predicted most subjects' HLA-A and HLA-B alleles accurately.

Between the trimmed V and J ends, which lost 7 bases and 2 bases, there was a span of 8 bases. The CDR3 is 12 amino acids. The germline V gene encodes CDR1 MNHEY and CDR2 SMNVEV (reference sequence). The PCR ran on 60 Vbeta and 13 Jbeta primers. The method was immunoSEQ multiplex PCR; TCRdb's version includes in-frame clones alone and lacks a portion of them. The table shows more than 90,000 clones, with 78% occurring only once. The rearrangement links TRBV27 to TRBJ1-1, with D uncertain. The source material was PBMCs. This clonotype was obtained from a middle-aged woman in good health and CMV-seronegative. The CDR3 region is CASTSGNTEAFF. In DNA, the CDR3 is TGTGCCAGCACCTCGGGAAACACTGAAGCTTTCTTT.